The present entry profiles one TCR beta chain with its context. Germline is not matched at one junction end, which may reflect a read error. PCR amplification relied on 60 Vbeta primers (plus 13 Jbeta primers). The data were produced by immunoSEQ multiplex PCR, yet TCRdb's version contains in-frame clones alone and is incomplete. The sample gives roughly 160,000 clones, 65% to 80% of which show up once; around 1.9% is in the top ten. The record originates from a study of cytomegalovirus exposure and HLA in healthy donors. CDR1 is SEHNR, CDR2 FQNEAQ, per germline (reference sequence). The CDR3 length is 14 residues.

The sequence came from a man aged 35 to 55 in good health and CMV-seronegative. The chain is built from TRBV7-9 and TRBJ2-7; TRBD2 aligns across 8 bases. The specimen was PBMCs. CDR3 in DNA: TGTTCCAGCAGCCCCGGACTAGCAGTCCGCGGGCAGTACTTC. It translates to CSSSPGLAVRGQYF.